The clone carrying this T cell receptor (beta chain) was counted once. This record comes from a study of blood T cell repertoires in COVID-19. About the study: Spain, Italy and the United States supplied samples that represented acute and convalescent COVID-19.

TCRdb keeps only in-frame clones here, not all; method: immunoSEQ multiplex PCR. The sample shows 40,000 or so clones, about 82% of them seen only once. The V and J ends lost 8 bases and 4 bases, in that order; junction bases with no gene match: 10. The CDR3 runs to 15 residues. The V gene's germline CDR1 is SGHTA and CDR2 FQGNSA. The receptor comes from a man in his sixties in a cohort sampled during active COVID-19. The gene calls are TRBV7-2 and TRBJ2-3; 9 bases match TRBD2. The specimen was peripheral blood. Written as DNA, the CDR3 is TGTGCCAGCGCCCGGGGCGGGGGGGCCTCAGATACGCAGTATTTT. As protein: CASARGGGASDTQYF.